This T cell receptor beta chain emerged from a study of T cells after yellow fever vaccination. Overall study context: Low-cell-number fractions were prepared with SMART-Seq v4 Ultra Low Input.

By 5'RACE template switching, TCR cDNA was produced, with a universal primer site and UMIs added in the process. TCRdb used MiXCR to reprocess the 5' RACE reads, holding one entry per CDR3 protein. The sample has 280,000 or so distinct CDR3 sequences, 8.5% to 10% seen once; the top ten hold around 3.4%. For this clonotype: Antigen: not known.

CDR3 length: 13 residues. Germline lookup yields CDR1 ENHRY and CDR2 SYGVKD. Trimming left V 4 bases short and J 8 bases short, with 13 bases between. Study-wide points: Booster samples showed a return of most primary-vaccination clones (roughly 96% CD4, 85% to 90% CD8). There was a possibility that FACS-sorted repertoires contained abundant clonotypes contaminating from the bulk population.

This TCR came from a man aged 18 to 30 who received the YFV17D yellow fever vaccine. The material sequenced was CD4+ T cells sorted from PBMCs, taken 5 days after the yellow fever booster vaccination. The rearrangement joins TRBV10-3 to TRBJ2-3; the D gene is possibly TRBD2 (5 bases). The CDR3 DNA reads TGTGCCATCAGTGGACTGGATGCGGGTACGCAGTATTTT. Amino acids: CAISGLDAGTQYF.